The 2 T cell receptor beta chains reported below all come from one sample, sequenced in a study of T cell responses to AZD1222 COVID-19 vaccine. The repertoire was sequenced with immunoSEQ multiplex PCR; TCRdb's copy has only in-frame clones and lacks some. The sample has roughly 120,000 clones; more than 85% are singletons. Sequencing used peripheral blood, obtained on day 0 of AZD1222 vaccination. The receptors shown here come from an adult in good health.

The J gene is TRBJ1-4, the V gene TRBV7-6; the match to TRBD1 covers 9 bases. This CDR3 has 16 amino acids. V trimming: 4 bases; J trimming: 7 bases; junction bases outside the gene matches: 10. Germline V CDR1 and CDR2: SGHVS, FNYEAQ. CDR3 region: CASSYTPGQGSEKLFF. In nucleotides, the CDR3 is TGTGCCAGCAGCTATACTCCGGGACAGGGAAGTGAAAAACTGTTTTTT. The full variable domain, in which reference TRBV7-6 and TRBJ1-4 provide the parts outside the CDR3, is GAGVSQSPRYKVTKRGQDVALRCDPISGHVSLYWYRQALGQGPEFLTYFNYEAQQDKSGLPNDRFSAERPEGSISTLTIQRTEQRDSAMYRCASSYTPGQGSEKLFFGSGTQLSVL.

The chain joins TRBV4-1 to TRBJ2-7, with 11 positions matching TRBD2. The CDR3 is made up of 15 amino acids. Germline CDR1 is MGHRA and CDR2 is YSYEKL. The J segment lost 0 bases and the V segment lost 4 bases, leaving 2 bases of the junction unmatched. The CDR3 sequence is CASSRGLAGSYEQYF. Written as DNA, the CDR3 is TGCGCCAGCAGCCGAGGACTAGCGGGCTCCTACGAGCAGTACTTC.